This TCR beta chain was documented in a study of identical twins. TCRdb reanalysed the 5' RACE reads using MiXCR and keeps one entry per CDR3 protein. The table shows about 890,000 distinct CDR3 sequences, with 9% to 15% occurring only once. Notes on the study in general: In cord blood, abundant beta clonotypes had fewer insertions; memory showed no trend. The degree of excess twin sharing was weaker in beta out-of-frame sequences. Sequences that were out-of-frame, alpha and twin-shared displayed an excess of low generation probability.

This clonotype was picked up a small number of times. Its target is not known. The same data also went into a second study, on yellow fever vaccine responses in identical twins.

The source material was PBMCs. This sequence was found in a woman aged 18-30 years in good health.

The CDR3 here is CASSFGRTSTDTQYF. The CDR3, as DNA: TGTGCCAGCAGCTTTGGCAGAACTAGCACAGATACGCAGTATTTT. The chain uses TRBV7-9 and TRBJ2-3; no reliable D call. The CDR3 has 15 residues. The germline CDR1 and CDR2 sequences are SEHNR and FQNEAQ (reference sequence). V was shortened by 3 bases and J by 0 bases, with 10 bases between the two germline ends.